A single sample gave rise to the 2 T cell receptor beta chains below, sequenced in a study of cytomegalovirus exposure and HLA in healthy donors. Primers included in the PCR were 60 Vbeta and 13 Jbeta primers. Data came from immunoSEQ multiplex PCR; TCRdb stores just in-frame clones and leaves some out. The profile shows 90,000 to 130,000 clones, roughly 80% of them singletons. The sample consisted of PBMCs. Every receptor here comes from a woman aged 30 to 39 in good health and CMV-seronegative.

This clone was counted once. The chain uses TRBV20-1 and TRBJ1-2; D gene ambiguous. This CDR3 has 11 residues. The V gene's germline CDR1 is DFQATT and CDR2 SNEGSKA (reference sequence). V gave up 3 bases and J gave up 8 bases, with 10 bases separating them. In DNA, the CDR3 is TGCAGTGCTAGCGCGCGCTCCGGCTACACCTTC. Translating it yields CSASARSGYTF.

The chain has TRBV19 and TRBJ1-1; D perhaps matches TRBD1 (5 bases). This CDR3 has 11 amino acids. Germline CDR1 and CDR2: LNHDA and SQIVND (reference sequence). The V gene lost 6 bases and the J gene lost 7 bases, with 9 bases spanning the gap. The CDR3, as DNA: TGTGCCAGTAGATTGACAGATGAAGCTTTCTTT. Protein sequence: CASRLTDEAFF.